This is a list of T cell receptor beta chains from one sample in a study of blood T cell repertoires in COVID-19. Profiled with immunoSEQ multiplex PCR; TCRdb holds only in-frame clones, not every one. The repertoire holds about 150,000 clones, 76% seen once, with 3.7% in the top ten. The specimen was peripheral blood. The receptors come from an elderly woman with acute or convalescent COVID-19. CDR3s include the opening cysteine and the closing phenylalanine or tryptophan. Each record gives: D gene, J gene, clone size, V gene, CDR3 DNA, CDR3 protein. The D gene is left open where the match is weak. Clone size, where shown, is once, few, many, or a class for clones that have expanded.

d_gene: .
j_gene: TRBJ1-5
abundance: .
v_gene: TRBV27
CDR3nt: TGTGCCAGCAGTTTCTTACAGGATAACAATCAGCCCCAGCATTTT
CDR3aa: CASSFLQDNNQPQHF

d_gene: .
j_gene: TRBJ1-1
abundance: .
v_gene: TRBV14
CDR3nt: TGTGCCAGCAGCCACAGGGTTGATGAAGCTTTCTTT
CDR3aa: CASSHRVDEAFF

d_gene: TRBD2
j_gene: TRBJ2-3
abundance: .
v_gene: TRBV7-8
CDR3nt: TGTGCCAGCAGCTTAGGAGTGCTAGCGGGGGTCACAGATACGCAGTATTTT
CDR3aa: CASSLGVLAGVTDTQYF

d_gene: TRBD1
j_gene: TRBJ1-1
abundance: .
v_gene: TRBV7-8
CDR3nt: TGTGCCAGCAGCTTAATAACAGGGGGTCCCCTTTTGCGGGCTTTCTTT
CDR3aa: CASSLITGGPLLRAFF

d_gene: TRBD2
j_gene: TRBJ2-3
abundance: .
v_gene: TRBV7-9
CDR3nt: TGTGCCAGCAGCTTGGGCCTAGCGGGAAGCACAGATACGCAGTATTTT
CDR3aa: CASSLGLAGSTDTQYF

d_gene: TRBD1
j_gene: TRBJ2-1
abundance: .
v_gene: TRBV27
CDR3nt: TGTGCCAGCAGACTTAGGGACAGGGGGAACAATGAGCAGTTCTTC
CDR3aa: CASRLRDRGNNEQFF

d_gene: TRBD2
j_gene: TRBJ2-1
abundance: .
v_gene: TRBV19
CDR3nt: TGTGCCAGTACTAGTCCCGGGGGGGAGTACAATGAGCAGTTCTTC
CDR3aa: CASTSPGGEYNEQFF

d_gene: TRBD1
j_gene: TRBJ2-2
abundance: .
v_gene: TRBV9
CDR3nt: TGTGCCAGCAGCGCCAGACATACAGGGGGCGCGAACACCGGGGAGCTGTTTTTT
CDR3aa: CASSARHTGGANTGELFF

d_gene: .
j_gene: TRBJ2-3
abundance: .
v_gene: TRBV29-1
CDR3nt: TGCAGCGTTGAATTTCTCACAGATACGCAGTATTTT
CDR3aa: CSVEFLTDTQYF

d_gene: TRBD1
j_gene: TRBJ2-7
abundance: .
v_gene: TRBV19
CDR3nt: TGTGCCACCCAGCAGACAGGGGGCCTATCTATGTCCTACGAGCAGTACTTC
CDR3aa: CATQQTGGLSMSYEQYF

d_gene: TRBD1
j_gene: TRBJ2-7
abundance: .
v_gene: TRBV24-1
CDR3nt: TGTGCCACCAGTGATTCCAGGACAGGGGACGAGCAGTACTTC
CDR3aa: CATSDSRTGDEQYF

d_gene: TRBD1
j_gene: TRBJ2-7
abundance: few
v_gene: TRBV2
CDR3nt: TGTGCCAGCAGTGAAGACCGGGACAGGGGAAACGAGCAGTACTTC
CDR3aa: CASSEDRDRGNEQYF

d_gene: .
j_gene: TRBJ2-7
abundance: .
v_gene: TRBV19
CDR3nt: TGTGCCAGTAGTATGCGGGGGGACAGCTCCTACGAGCAGTACTTC
CDR3aa: CASSMRGDSSYEQYF

d_gene: .
j_gene: TRBJ1-3
abundance: .
v_gene: TRBV27
CDR3nt: TGTGCCAGCATTCCCCGTTCAGGGCCTGGAAACACCATATATTTT
CDR3aa: CASIPRSGPGNTIYF

d_gene: .
j_gene: TRBJ1-1
abundance: .
v_gene: TRBV5-1
CDR3nt: TGCGCCAGCAGCCCAAGAGGTGCGGGGGGTAACACTGAAGCTTTCTTT
CDR3aa: CASSPRGAGGNTEAFF

d_gene: .
j_gene: TRBJ1-6
abundance: .
v_gene: TRBV6-5
CDR3nt: TGTGCCAGCAGACGGCCTTCCGGGCCCCTCCACTTT
CDR3aa: CASRRPSGPLHF

d_gene: TRBD1
j_gene: TRBJ2-2
abundance: .
v_gene: TRBV3-1/TRBV3-2
CDR3nt: TGTGCCAGCAGCCAACCCCGACAGGGTGGGATGAACACCGGGGAGCTGTTTTTT
CDR3aa: CASSQPRQGGMNTGELFF

d_gene: .
j_gene: TRBJ2-3
abundance: .
v_gene: TRBV5-1
CDR3nt: TGCGCCAGCAGCTTGCAACCCTCGGCTAGCCGCACAGATACGCAGTATTTT
CDR3aa: CASSLQPSASRTDTQYF

d_gene: TRBD2
j_gene: TRBJ2-7
abundance: few
v_gene: TRBV4-2
CDR3nt: TGTGCCAGCAGCCAAGATATCGCTAGCGGGGGCTACGAGCAGTACTTC
CDR3aa: CASSQDIASGGYEQYF

d_gene: .
j_gene: TRBJ2-7
abundance: .
v_gene: TRBV6-6
CDR3nt: TGTGCCAGCACCCAAGGGGGCGGGGCCTCCTACGAGCAGTACTTC
CDR3aa: CASTQGGGASYEQYF

d_gene: .
j_gene: TRBJ2-1
abundance: .
v_gene: TRBV6-4
CDR3nt: TGTGCCAGCAGTGACGGCCAGGGTGAGCAGTTCTTC
CDR3aa: CASSDGQGEQFF

d_gene: TRBD1
j_gene: TRBJ2-7
abundance: .
v_gene: TRBV7-2
CDR3nt: TGTGCCAGCAGCTTGGGACAGGGCGGCTCCTACGAGCAGTACTTC
CDR3aa: CASSLGQGGSYEQYF

d_gene: TRBD1
j_gene: TRBJ1-5
abundance: .
v_gene: TRBV7-6
CDR3nt: TGTGCCAGCAGCCCGACAGGGACCAATCAGCCCCAGCATTTT
CDR3aa: CASSPTGTNQPQHF

d_gene: TRBD2
j_gene: TRBJ2-2
abundance: once
v_gene: TRBV9
CDR3nt: TGTGCCAGCAGCAACCTACTAGCGGGAGTGGTCGGGGAGCTGTTTTTT
CDR3aa: CASSNLLAGVVGELFF

d_gene: .
j_gene: TRBJ2-5
abundance: .
v_gene: TRBV15
CDR3nt: TGTGCCACCAGCAGAGATCAGGGCCCGGAGACCCAGTACTTC
CDR3aa: CATSRDQGPETQYF

d_gene: .
j_gene: TRBJ2-5
abundance: .
v_gene: TRBV5-1
CDR3nt: TGCGCCAGCAGGCGCGGGGATTGGGAGACCCAGTACTTC
CDR3aa: CASRRGDWETQYF

d_gene: TRBD1
j_gene: TRBJ2-7
abundance: few
v_gene: TRBV4-1
CDR3nt: TGCGCCAGCAGCCATTCGAAGGGAGACAGGGGGTCCTACGAGCAGTACTTC
CDR3aa: CASSHSKGDRGSYEQYF

d_gene: TRBD1
j_gene: TRBJ2-1
abundance: .
v_gene: TRBV19
CDR3nt: TGTGCCAGTAGTATGGGCAGGGGGCAGCGCAATGAGCAGTTCTTC
CDR3aa: CASSMGRGQRNEQFF

d_gene: TRBD1
j_gene: TRBJ2-5
abundance: .
v_gene: TRBV25-1
CDR3nt: TGTGCCAGCAGACAGACAGGGCGAGAGACCCAGTACTTC
CDR3aa: CASRQTGRETQYF

d_gene: .
j_gene: TRBJ1-1
abundance: .
v_gene: TRBV6-5
CDR3nt: TGTGCCAGCGGACAGATGATGAACACTGAAGCTTTCTTT
CDR3aa: CASGQMMNTEAFF

d_gene: TRBD2
j_gene: TRBJ2-5
abundance: .
v_gene: TRBV19
CDR3nt: TGTGCCAGTAGTATACTAGCGGGAGGGAGAGAGACCCAGTACTTC
CDR3aa: CASSILAGGRETQYF

d_gene: TRBD1
j_gene: TRBJ2-2
abundance: .
v_gene: TRBV6-1
CDR3nt: TGTGCCAGCAGTGCCCTCCCCCCGGACAGGGGGTCCGGGGAGCTGTTTTTT
CDR3aa: CASSALPPDRGSGELFF

d_gene: .
j_gene: TRBJ2-1
abundance: .
v_gene: TRBV7-3
CDR3nt: TGTGCCAGCAGCTTAACTAGCAGCCACAATGAGCAGTTCTTC
CDR3aa: CASSLTSSHNEQFF

d_gene: TRBD1
j_gene: TRBJ1-2
abundance: .
v_gene: TRBV20-1
CDR3nt: TGCAGTGCTAGTCGGGTAGGGGGCACTGATGGCTACACCTTC
CDR3aa: CSASRVGGTDGYTF

d_gene: .
j_gene: TRBJ1-3
abundance: .
v_gene: TRBV5-8
CDR3nt: TGTGCCAGCAGCCGGGGACAATACAGCTCTGGAAACACCATATATTTT
CDR3aa: CASSRGQYSSGNTIYF

d_gene: .
j_gene: TRBJ1-1
abundance: few
v_gene: TRBV18
CDR3nt: TGTGCCAGCTCCCCCGTAGGAAACGGAGCGGAAGCTTTCTTT
CDR3aa: CASSPVGNGAEAFF

d_gene: .
j_gene: TRBJ1-5
abundance: .
v_gene: TRBV6-2/TRBV6-3
CDR3nt: TGTGCCAGCAGTAAGGACAGTCCCGAAAATATCGATCAGCCCCAGCATTTT
CDR3aa: CASSKDSPENIDQPQHF

d_gene: .
j_gene: TRBJ1-1
abundance: .
v_gene: TRBV11-3
CDR3nt: TGTGCCAGCAGCGAAAGAGGCGCGGGGACTGAAGCTTTCTTT
CDR3aa: CASSERGAGTEAFF

d_gene: .
j_gene: TRBJ1-2
abundance: .
v_gene: TRBV21-1
CDR3nt: TGTGCCAGCAGCAAAGTGGGTCGGCAGGCTCGCCCTCCTTATGGCTACACCTTC
CDR3aa: CASSKVGRQARPPYGYTF

d_gene: TRBD1
j_gene: TRBJ2-7
abundance: .
v_gene: TRBV2
CDR3nt: TGTGCCAGCAGTGAGAATGGACAGGGGGGAGAGCAGTACTTC
CDR3aa: CASSENGQGGEQYF

d_gene: TRBD2
j_gene: TRBJ2-1
abundance: .
v_gene: TRBV5-1
CDR3nt: TGCGCCAGCAGCTTGGTTTGGGTAGCGGGGTACAATGAGCAGTTCTTC
CDR3aa: CASSLVWVAGYNEQFF

d_gene: .
j_gene: TRBJ1-6
abundance: .
v_gene: TRBV2
CDR3nt: TGTGCCAGCAGTGAAGCCTCAGGGTCCTATAATTCACCCCTCCACTTT
CDR3aa: CASSEASGSYNSPLHF

d_gene: TRBD1
j_gene: TRBJ1-1
abundance: few
v_gene: TRBV4-1
CDR3nt: TGCGCCAGCAGCCAAGACTACAGGGGCACTGAAGCTTTCTTT
CDR3aa: CASSQDYRGTEAFF

d_gene: TRBD1
j_gene: TRBJ1-1
abundance: .
v_gene: TRBV5-4
CDR3nt: TGTGCCAGCAGCTCGACAGGGGCTGCGGTTTTCTACACTGAAGCTTTCTTT
CDR3aa: CASSSTGAAVFYTEAFF

d_gene: TRBD1
j_gene: TRBJ1-2
abundance: .
v_gene: TRBV25-1
CDR3nt: TGTGCTTCCTTGGCGGGGACAGGGTATGATGGCTACACCTTC
CDR3aa: CASLAGTGYDGYTF

d_gene: .
j_gene: TRBJ1-1
abundance: .
v_gene: TRBV29-1
CDR3nt: TGCAGCGTCCGCGATGGACGGGGCACTGAAGCTTTCTTT
CDR3aa: CSVRDGRGTEAFF

d_gene: .
j_gene: TRBJ1-5
abundance: .
v_gene: TRBV19
CDR3nt: TGTGCCAGTAGTCCCCAGGGCAATCAGCCCCAGCATTTT
CDR3aa: CASSPQGNQPQHF

d_gene: TRBD2
j_gene: TRBJ2-1
abundance: .
v_gene: TRBV11-1
CDR3nt: TGTGCCAGCAGCACACTAGCGGGGGGGCCCAATGAGCAGTTCTTC
CDR3aa: CASSTLAGGPNEQFF

d_gene: .
j_gene: TRBJ2-3
abundance: .
v_gene: TRBV6-1
CDR3nt: TGTGCCAGCAGTGAAAACAGGGCAGATACGCAGTATTTT
CDR3aa: CASSENRADTQYF